Following are 3 T cell receptor beta chains from one sample sequenced in a study of response to subunit inactivated influenza vaccine. Each CDR3 protein gets one entry after TCRdb re-called the RT-PCR reads with MiXCR. Seen here are more than 550,000 distinct CDR3 sequences, approximately 10% observed once, and the top ten hold 11%. The data were also submitted as part of a second study, on T cells expressing NK-cell markers. As that study records: UMIs were included in TCR beta cDNA generated by 5'RACE template switching.

The sample consisted of PBMCs from blood, taken on the day of vaccination. The receptors here all came from a man aged 50 or older who received an inactivated influenza vaccine.

In its sample, this clonotype was seen a few times. The V and J genes are TRBV12-3 or TRBV12-4 and TRBJ2-7; D unresolved. Deletions cut 1 base from V and 2 bases from J, with 12 bases between. This CDR3 is 15 amino acids long. This CDR3 is CASSLDIKLPYEQYF. The CDR3 DNA reads as TGTGCCAGCAGTTTAGACATTAAGCTTCCCTACGAGCAGTACTTC.

The chain combines TRBV20-1 with TRBJ2-4, with D possibly being TRBD2 (7 bases). The CDR3 runs 16 residues. Germline CDR1 and CDR2: DFQATT and SNEGSKA (reference sequence). With 4 bases removed from V and 3 bases from J, the gap between germline ends came to 19 bases. Here the CDR3 DNA reads TGCAGTGCTACGTCCCTTACGGGGGGCCTCAAAAACATTCAGTACTTC. Its protein is CSATSLTGGLKNIQYF.

This chain links TRBV6-2 or TRBV6-3 with TRBJ2-7; maybe TRBD2 (5 bases). The CDR3 extends over 14 amino acids. Per the germline V gene, CDR1 is MNHEY and CDR2 is SVGEGT. The V gene lost 5 bases and the J gene lost 2 bases, with 13 bases spanning the gap. The CDR3 sequence is CASSTFDGTYEQYF. The CDR3 region has the DNA TGTGCCAGCAGTACCTTCGACGGGACCTACGAGCAGTACTTC.